This T cell receptor beta chain was sequenced for a study of CD8+CD57+ T cells in acquired aplastic anemia. Study in general: Sorted CD4+ and CD8+ cells yielded DNA averaging around 3.2 ug.

The germline CDR1 and CDR2 sequences are DFQATT and SNEGSKA (reference sequence). CDR3 length equals 14 residues. Trimming removed 6 bases from V and 7 bases from J, with 16 bases in between. Genomic DNA, the template, was used for profiling of the TCR beta VDJ and CDR3. TCRdb reprocessed the reads via MiXCR and lists one record per CDR3 protein. The sample includes 200,000 to 250,000 distinct CDR3 sequences, 65% of them seen just once. Patients selected for sequencing had displayed CD8+CD57+ cell expansion by flow cytometry. This chain links TRBV20-1 with TRBJ1-6; D uncertain. Sequencing was done on a sample of sorted CD4+, CD8+, or CD8+CD57+ T cells (not recorded which) from PBMCs. The clonotype was recovered from a human donor with aplastic anemia. Written as DNA, the CDR3 is TGCAGTGCCAGCGGACGGACCGCCAATTCACCCCTCCACTTT. The encoded protein is CSASGRTANSPLHF.